The text below deals with one T cell receptor (beta chain). Its cognate antigen is unknown. The data are from a study of cytomegalovirus exposure and HLA in healthy donors. Germline CDR1 and CDR2: GTSNPN and SVGIG (reference sequence). Trimming at V came to 2 bases and at J to 7 bases, leaving 10 bases not matched to a gene. The CDR3 is 15 residues long. Libraries were prepared by immunoSEQ multiplex PCR; TCRdb keeps only in-frame clonotypes and omits some of them. The profile shows approximately 170,000 clones, about 89% of them singletons. Study conclusions and caveats: Reports indicated that the classifier achieved high specificity and sensitivity in diagnosing cytomegalovirus status.

The TCR sequence derives from a woman aged 18-29 years in good health and CMV-seropositive. This rearrangement joins TRBV30 to TRBJ1-4; TRBD1 agrees at 7 bases. Sequencing input: PBMCs. The CDR3 loop reads CAWSPDDRAPEKLFF. The CDR3 bases are TGTGCCTGGAGTCCTGATGACAGGGCCCCTGAAAAACTGTTTTTT.